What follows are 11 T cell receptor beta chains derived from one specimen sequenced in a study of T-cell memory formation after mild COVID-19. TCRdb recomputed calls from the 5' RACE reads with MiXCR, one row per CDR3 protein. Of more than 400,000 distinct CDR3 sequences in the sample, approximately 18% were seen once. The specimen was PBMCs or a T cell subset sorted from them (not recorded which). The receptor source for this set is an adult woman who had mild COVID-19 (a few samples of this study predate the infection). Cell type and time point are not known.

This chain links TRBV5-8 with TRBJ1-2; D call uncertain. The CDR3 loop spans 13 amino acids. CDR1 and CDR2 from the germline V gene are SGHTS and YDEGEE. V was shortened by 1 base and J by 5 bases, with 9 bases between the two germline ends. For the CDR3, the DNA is TGTGCCAGCAGCTTGCGACTGCCATATGGCTACACCTTC. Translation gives CASSLRLPYGYTF.

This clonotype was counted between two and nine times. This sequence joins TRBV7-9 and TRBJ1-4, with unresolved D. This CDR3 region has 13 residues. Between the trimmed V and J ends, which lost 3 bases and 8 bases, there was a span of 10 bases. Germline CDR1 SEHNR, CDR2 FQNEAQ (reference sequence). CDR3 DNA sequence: TGTGCCAGCAGCTTTGCCAGCGGGGAAAAACTGTTTTTT. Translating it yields CASSFASGEKLFF.

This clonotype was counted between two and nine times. CDR3 nucleotide sequence: TGTGCCAGCAACCGAGGGACCACCTCCTACAATGAGCAGTTCTTC. Residues: CASNRGTTSYNEQFF. V is TRBV5-8 and J is TRBJ2-1; D tentatively fits TRBD1 or TRBD2 (5 bases each). Germline V CDR1 and CDR2: SGHTS, YDEGEE. The CDR3 covers 15 residues. Trimming shortened V by 6 bases and J by 0 bases, and 13 bases separated the two germline ends.

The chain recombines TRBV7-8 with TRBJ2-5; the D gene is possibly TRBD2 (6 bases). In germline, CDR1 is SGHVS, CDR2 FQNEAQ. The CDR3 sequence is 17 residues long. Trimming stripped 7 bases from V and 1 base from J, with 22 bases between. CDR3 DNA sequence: TGTGCCAGCACACCTCCCGGGAGTAGCGGAGTCCAAGAGACCCAGTACTTC. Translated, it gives CASTPPGSSGVQETQYF.

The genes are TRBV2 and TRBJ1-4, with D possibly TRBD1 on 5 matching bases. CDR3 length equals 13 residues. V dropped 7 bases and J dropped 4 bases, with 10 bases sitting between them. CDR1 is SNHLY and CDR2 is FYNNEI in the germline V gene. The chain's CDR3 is CASTDSHNEKLFF. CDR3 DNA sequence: TGTGCCAGCACCGACAGCCATAATGAAAAACTGTTTTTT.

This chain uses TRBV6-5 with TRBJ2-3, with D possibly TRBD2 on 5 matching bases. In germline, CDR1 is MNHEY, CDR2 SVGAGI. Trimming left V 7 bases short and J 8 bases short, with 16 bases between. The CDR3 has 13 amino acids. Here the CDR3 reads CASMRDRSGTQYF. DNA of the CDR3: TGTGCCAGCATGAGGGATAGAAGTGGTACGCAGTATTTT.

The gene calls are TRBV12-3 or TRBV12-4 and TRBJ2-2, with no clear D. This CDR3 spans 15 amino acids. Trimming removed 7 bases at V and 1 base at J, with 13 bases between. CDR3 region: CASKGYRVNTGELFF. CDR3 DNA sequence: TGTGCCAGCAAAGGGTATAGAGTGAACACCGGGGAGCTGTTTTTT.

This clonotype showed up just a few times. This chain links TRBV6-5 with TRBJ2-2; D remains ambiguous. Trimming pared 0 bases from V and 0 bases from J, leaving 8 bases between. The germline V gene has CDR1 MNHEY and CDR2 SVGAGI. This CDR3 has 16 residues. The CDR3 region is CASSYSATPNTGELFF. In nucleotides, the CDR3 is TGTGCCAGCAGTTACTCAGCGACACCGAACACCGGGGAGCTGTTTTTT.

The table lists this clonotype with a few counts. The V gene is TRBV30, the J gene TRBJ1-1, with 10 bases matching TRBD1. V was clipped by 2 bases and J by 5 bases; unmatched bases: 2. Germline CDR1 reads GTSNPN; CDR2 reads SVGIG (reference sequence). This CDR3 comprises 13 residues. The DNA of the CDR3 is TGTGCCTGGAGTACGGACAGGGGGACTGAAGCTTTCTTT. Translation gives CAWSTDRGTEAFF. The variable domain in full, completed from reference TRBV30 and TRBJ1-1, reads SQTIHQWPATLVQPVGSPLSLECTVEGTSNPNLYWYRQAAGRGLQLLFYSVGIGQISSEVPQNLSASRPQDRQFILSSKKLLLSDSGFYLCAWSTDRGTEAFFGQGTRLTVV.

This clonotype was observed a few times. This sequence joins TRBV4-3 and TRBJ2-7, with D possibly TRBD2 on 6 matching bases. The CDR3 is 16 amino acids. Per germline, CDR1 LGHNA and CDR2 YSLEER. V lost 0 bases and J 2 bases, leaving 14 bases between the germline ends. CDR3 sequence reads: CASSQDSSRGTYEQYF. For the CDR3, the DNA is TGCGCCAGCAGCCAAGATAGCTCGCGGGGCACCTACGAGCAGTACTTC.

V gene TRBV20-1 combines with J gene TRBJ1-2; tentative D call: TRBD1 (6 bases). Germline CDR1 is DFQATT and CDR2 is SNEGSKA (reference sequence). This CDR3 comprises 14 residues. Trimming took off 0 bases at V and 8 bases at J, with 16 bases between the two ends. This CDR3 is CSARDKQGASGYTF. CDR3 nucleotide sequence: TGCAGTGCTAGAGATAAACAGGGCGCGAGCGGCTACACCTTC.